What follows are 6 T cell receptor beta chains derived from one specimen sequenced in a study of T cell responses to AZD1222 COVID-19 vaccine. Some clones are missing from TCRdb's copy, which holds only in-frame ones; the method was immunoSEQ multiplex PCR. The sample includes more than 150,000 clones, approximately 90% of them seen just once. The source material was peripheral blood, sampled on day 0 of AZD1222 vaccination. Every receptor here comes from an adult in good health.

This clone is a singleton in its sample. The chain uses TRBV20-1 and TRBJ1-6, with unresolved D. The CDR3 has 10 amino acids. The germline gives CDR1 DFQATT, CDR2 SNEGSKA (reference sequence). V lost 6 bases, J lost 9 bases, and 6 bases lay in between. The CDR3 loop is CSAESSPLHF. The CDR3 nucleotides read TGCAGTGCCGAATCTTCACCCCTCCACTTT.

This chain connects TRBV9 to TRBJ1-1; 8 bases map to TRBD1. J lost 2 bases, V lost 1 base, and 7 bases had no gene match. The CDR3 runs to 16 residues. Per germline, CDR1 SGDLS and CDR2 YYNGEE. The CDR3 nucleotides read TGTGCCAGCAGCGTATCCTCGGGACAGGTCAACACTGAAGCTTTCTTT. Translation gives CASSVSSGQVNTEAFF.

This sequence joins TRBV28 and TRBJ1-1; D ambiguous. CDR3 length: 13 residues. CDR1 is MDHEN and CDR2 is SYDVKM in the germline V gene. The V gene lost 2 bases and the J gene lost 7 bases, with 11 bases spanning the gap. The CDR3 nucleotides read TGTGCCAGCAGTTTAGGTAGGGAAGGTGAAGCTTTCTTT. Its translation is CASSLGREGEAFF.

This chain uses TRBV11-3 with TRBJ1-1; TRBD1 is a possible D gene (5 bases). The CDR3 loop spans 13 amino acids. CDR1 and CDR2 from the germline V gene are SGHNT and YENEEA. Trimming removed 6 bases from V and 8 bases from J, with 16 bases in between. The CDR3 region has the DNA TGTGCCAGCAGTCCGGGGTCGGGGACGGAAGCTTTCTTT. It is translated as CASSPGSGTEAFF.

This sequence joins TRBV28 and TRBJ2-1; D call uncertain. Between the trimmed V and J ends, which lost 6 bases and 7 bases, there was a span of 10 bases. From germline, CDR1 is MDHEN and CDR2 SYDVKM. The CDR3 covers 12 residues. CDR3 loop: CASSTDGNEQFF. In nucleotides, the CDR3 is TGTGCCAGCAGCACTGACGGGAATGAGCAGTTCTTC.

Only one count was recorded for this clone. This chain connects TRBV7-6 to TRBJ2-7, with 9 bases matching TRBD2. Losses at the gene ends were 1 base for V and 2 bases for J; bases not matched to a gene: 9. The CDR3 is made up of 17 amino acids. CDR1 and CDR2 (germline): SGHVS, FNYEAQ. The CDR3 protein is CASSLGASGITTYEQYF. CDR3 DNA: TGTGCCAGCAGCTTAGGGGCTAGCGGGATTACCACCTACGAGCAGTACTTC. The variable domain in full, with the rest retrieved from reference TRBV7-6 and TRBJ2-7, is GAGVSQSPRYKVTKRGQDVALRCDPISGHVSLYWYRQALGQGPEFLTYFNYEAQQDKSGLPNDRFSAERPEGSISTLTIQRTEQRDSAMYRCASSLGASGITTYEQYFGPGTRLTVT.